Below, 3 T cell receptor beta chains from the same sample are listed, as sequenced in a study of cytomegalovirus exposure and HLA in healthy donors. Use of 60 Vbeta and 13 Jbeta primers characterized the PCR. Assay used: immunoSEQ multiplex PCR; TCRdb lists only in-frame clones, some missing. The sample lists about 120,000 clones; roughly 80% were seen once. Sequencing input: PBMCs. These receptor sequences come from a man aged 30 to 45 in good health and CMV-seropositive.

The rearrangement joins TRBV9 to TRBJ2-3; D call uncertain. CDR3 length equals 16 residues. Germline V gene lookup returns CDR1 SGDLS and CDR2 YYNGEE. Trimming shortened V by 4 bases and J by 5 bases, and 20 bases separated the two germline ends. The CDR3 reads CASSFTPARVEDTQYF. CDR3 DNA: TGTGCCAGCAGCTTCACCCCCGCGAGAGTAGAAGATACGCAGTATTTT.

This chain joins TRBV4-2 and TRBJ2-1; 11 positions match TRBD2. Germline CDR1 LGHNA, CDR2 YNFKEQ. V lost 0 bases, J lost 7 bases, and 5 bases stayed unmatched. The CDR3 is 16 residues long. The CDR3 bases are TGTGCCAGCAGCCAAGATATAGCGGGGGGGTTTAATGAGCAGTTCTTC. Its protein is CASSQDIAGGFNEQFF.

The rearrangement joins TRBV25-1 to TRBJ2-7; TRBD1 might be the D (5 bases). V lost 2 bases and J lost 3, with 14 bases in between. The germline CDR1 and CDR2 sequences are MGHDK and SYGVNS. CDR3 length equals 15 residues. The CDR3 DNA follows: TGTGCCAGCAGTGAAGACAGACTGACAGACTACGAGCAGTACTTC. Translated: CASSEDRLTDYEQYF.